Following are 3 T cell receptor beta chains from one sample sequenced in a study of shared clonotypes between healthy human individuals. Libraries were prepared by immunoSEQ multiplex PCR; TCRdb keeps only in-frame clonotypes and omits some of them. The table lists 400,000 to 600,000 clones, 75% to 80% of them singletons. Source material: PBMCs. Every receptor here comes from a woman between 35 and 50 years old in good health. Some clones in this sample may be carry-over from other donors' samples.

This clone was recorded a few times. CDR3: CASSTVNNEQFF. DNA of the CDR3: TGCGCCAGCAGTACGGTAAACAATGAGCAGTTCTTC. V usage is TRBV10-1 and J usage is TRBJ2-1; D remains ambiguous. The CDR3 length is 12 residues. V was shortened by 5 bases and J by 5 bases, with 7 bases between the two germline ends. The germline gives CDR1 WNHNN, CDR2 SYGVQD (reference sequence).

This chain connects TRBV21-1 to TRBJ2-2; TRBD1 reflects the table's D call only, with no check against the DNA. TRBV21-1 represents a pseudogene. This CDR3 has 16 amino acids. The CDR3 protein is CASIEGWQGDTGELFF. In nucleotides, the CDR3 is TGTGCCAGCATCGAAGGGTGGCAGGGGGACACCGGGGAGCTGTTTTTT.

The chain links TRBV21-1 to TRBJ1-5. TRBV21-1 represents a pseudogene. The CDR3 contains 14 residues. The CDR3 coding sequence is TGTGCCAGCAGCCCGGGGGGGGAGGCTCAGCCCCAGCATTTT. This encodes CASSPGGEAQPQHF.